The 14 T cell receptor beta chains below were found in one sample sequenced in a study of T cell clonality in common variable immunodeficiency. Repertoires were generated with immunoSEQ multiplex PCR, while TCRdb's copy carries only in-frame clones and drops some. The sample has under 65,000 clones, none seen only once. Sequencing was performed on peripheral blood mononuclear cells. Source of these receptors: a person aged 18 to 70 in good health.

This clone was found a few times. The CDR3 end is not reached by the read, which stops 3 residues before it; the germline J gene fills it in. The sample contains more than one DNA sequence encoding this CDR3. J is TRBJ1-3 and V is TRBV6-1, with 8 positions matching TRBD1. Germline V gene sequence: CDR1 MNHNS, CDR2 SASEGT. After removal of 4 bases from V and 0 bases from J, the junction contained 5 bases not matched to a gene. The CDR3 is 16 amino acids. The CDR3: CASSVTGANSGNTIYF. Partial CDR3 DNA: TGTGCCAGCAGTGTGACAGGGGCCAACTCTGGAAACACC.

In this sample, this clone turned up a few times. The read is 3 residues too short to cover the CDR3 end, so that end is filled in from the germline J gene. The genes are TRBV20-1 and TRBJ2-3; TRBD1 agrees at 8 bases. Germline values: CDR1 DFQATT, CDR2 SNEGSKA (reference sequence). The CDR3 spans 15 residues. CDR3 amino acids: CSAARDRMTNQPQYF. The sequenced CDR3 bases are TGCAGTGCTGCTCGGGACAGGATGACAAATCAGCCG.

This clone was seen ten or more times. Read coverage stops 3 residues before the CDR3 terminus; the germline J gene supplies the remainder. V and J are TRBV28 and TRBJ2-1; TRBD1 might be the D (6 bases). This CDR3 contains 12 residues. V shed 8 bases and J shed 4 bases, with 9 bases lying between them. Per germline, CDR1 MDHEN and CDR2 SYDVKM. CDR3 bases read: TGTGCCAGCGGGACAATATACAATGAG. This gives the protein CASGTIYNE. The whole CDR3 protein reads CASGTIYNEQFF. The variable domain in full, completed from reference TRBV28 and TRBJ2-1, reads DVKVTQSSRYLVKRTGEKVFLECVQDMDHENMFWYRQDPGLGLRLIYFSYDVKMKEKGDIPEGYSVSREKKERFSLILESASTNQTSMYLCASGTIYNEQFFGPGTRLTVL.

This clone has a count of ten or more. The read ends 3 residues early relative to the CDR3; the germline J gene fills the gap. The gene calls are TRBV7-3 and TRBJ2-1; perhaps TRBD1 as D (5 bases). The CDR3 runs to 13 residues. Germline V gene lookup returns CDR1 SGHTA and CDR2 FQGTGA. V dropped 3 bases and J dropped 6 bases, with 9 bases sitting between them. Partial CDR3 DNA: TGTGCCAGCAGCTTGGGGCCCCTCAATGAG. Translating gives CASSLGPLNE. The entire CDR3 protein is CASSLGPLNEQFF.

Many counts were recorded for this clone. Partial CDR3 DNA: TGCGCCAGCAGTCTAATAGGGGACAGCCTCTATGGC. Translated: CASSLIGDSLYG. The full CDR3 is CASSLIGDSLYGYTF. The chain combines TRBV5-1 with TRBJ1-2, with 7 bases that match TRBD1. The DNA ends 3 residues before the CDR3 does, and the rest of the CDR3 is filled in from the germline J gene. The CDR3 runs to 15 residues. CDR1 SGHRS and CDR2 YFSETQ come from the germline V gene. After removal of 5 bases from V and 4 bases from J, the junction contained 11 bases not matched to a gene.

This clone was observed many times. The CDR3 end lies 3 residues beyond the end of the read and is filled in from the germline J gene. This chain uses TRBV20-1 with TRBJ1-6, with TRBD1 identical over 7 bases. Per the germline V gene, CDR1 is DFQATT and CDR2 is SNEGSKA (reference sequence). Trimming cost V 0 bases and J 5 bases; bases outside gene matches: 7. This CDR3 spans 16 amino acids. The CDR3 loop reads CSARDPRGVDNSPLHF. The part of the CDR3 DNA that was read is TGCAGTGCTAGAGACCCCAGGGGGGTGGATAATTCACCC.

This clone was seen ten or more times. The DNA ends 3 residues before the CDR3 does, and the rest of the CDR3 is filled in from the germline J gene. The V call is TRBV20-1, the J call TRBJ1-1; TRBD1 matches 8 bases. Trimming took 5 bases from V and 5 from J; bases not matched to a gene: 10. The CDR3 sequence is 14 residues long. Germline V CDR1 and CDR2: DFQATT, SNEGSKA (reference sequence). Incomplete CDR3 DNA: TGCAGTGCTCTTCTCCAGGGGGCAGGTACTGAA. Translation: CSALLQGAGTE. The full CDR3 reads CSALLQGAGTEAFF.

This clone was detected many times. Coverage ceases 3 residues before the CDR3 finishes, and the germline J gene fills in the end. The chain has TRBV6-1 and TRBJ1-2; no firm D call. This CDR3 is built from 16 residues. Looked up from germline, CDR1 is MNHNS and CDR2 is SASEGT. The CDR3 protein is CASSEGFASHTRGYTF. The CDR3 bases that were read are TGTGCCAGCAGTGAAGGGTTCGCATCCCACACGAGGGGC.

This clone was counted ten times or more. The read gets to within 3 residues of the CDR3 end, and the germline J gene fills in the rest. This chain links TRBV2 with TRBJ2-5; 8 bases match TRBD1. V lost 6 bases to trimming and J lost 3 bases; unmatched junction nucleotides: 12. The CDR3 sequence is 16 residues long. Germline assignment: CDR1 SNHLY and CDR2 FYNNEI. The CDR3 loop reads CASREGTGWGEETQYF. The covered CDR3 bases are TGTGCCAGCAGGGAGGGGACAGGTTGGGGAGAAGAGACC.

At least ten counts were recorded for this clone. The CDR3 goes on 3 residues after the read ends, and that part is filled in from the germline J gene. The chain carries TRBV6-4 and TRBJ2-3, with 9 nucleotides matching TRBD2. The CDR3 is 16 residues long. V shed 2 bases and J 0 bases; nucleotides not matched to a gene: 3. The germline CDR1 and CDR2 sequences are MRHNA and SNTAGT. The CDR3 sequence: CASSDLAGSSTDTQYF. The part of the CDR3 DNA that was read is TGTGCCAGCAGTGACCTAGCGGGGTCCAGCACAGATACG.

This clone was detected ten times or more. The read is 3 residues too short to cover the CDR3 end, so that end is filled in from the germline J gene. The chain recombines TRBV19 with TRBJ1-4; perhaps TRBD1 as D (5 bases). The V gene's germline CDR1 is LNHDA and CDR2 SQIVND (reference sequence). V was clipped by 0 bases and J by 7 bases, with 12 bases between them. This CDR3 is built from 15 residues. The CDR3 region is CASSIDQGPSEKLFF. The CDR3 DNA, read in part, is TGTGCCAGTAGTATAGATCAGGGCCCTTCTGAAAAA.

In its sample, this clone was seen many times. The read ends 3 residues shy of where the CDR3 ends; the end is completed using the germline J gene. The chain employs TRBV7-2 and TRBJ1-2; 10 bases fit TRBD1. This CDR3 is built from 15 residues. J gave up 4 bases and V 4 bases, and 6 bases lay outside the gene matches. CDR1 is SGHTA and CDR2 is FQGNSA in the germline V gene. CDR3 protein: CASSWDRGAGYGYTF. The CDR3 DNA, read in part, is TGTGCCAGCAGCTGGGACAGGGGAGCGGGCTATGGC.

Notes on this clone: The read halts 3 residues ahead of the CDR3 end, with the missing end drawn from the germline J gene. The V call is TRBV6-1, the J call TRBJ2-4; perhaps TRBD1 as D (6 bases). The CDR3 runs 14 residues. The germline V gene has CDR1 MNHNS and CDR2 SASEGT. CDR3 loop: CASSVRRQVYGQYF. The covered CDR3 bases are TGTGCCAGCAGTGTACGTCGACAGGTATATGGT.

There are many counts of this clone. From the germline J gene comes the end of the CDR3, since the read stops 3 residues before it. The chain couples TRBV5-1 to TRBJ2-2; 7 positions agree with TRBD1. V lost 3 bases and J lost 5; bases outside the gene matches: 7. Germline V lookup: CDR1 SGHRS, CDR2 YFSETQ. This CDR3 comprises 15 residues. The CDR3 spells CASSSPTGTTGELFF. The sequenced CDR3 bases are TGCGCCAGCAGCTCCCCGACAGGGACGACCGGGGAG.